Below, 8 T cell receptor beta chains from the same sample are listed, as sequenced in a study of shared clonotypes between healthy human individuals. Libraries were prepared by immunoSEQ multiplex PCR; TCRdb keeps only in-frame clonotypes and omits some of them. The sample comprises millions of clones, 85% to 95% of which are singletons, and around 0.14% rests with the top ten. The sample comprised naive CD4+ T cells sorted from blood. The subset was: CD45RA+ positively selected. The receptors were gathered from a man in his late teens or twenties in good health.

The V and J genes are TRBV4-1 and TRBJ1-3; perhaps TRBD1 as D (5 bases). V was shortened by 4 bases and J by 0 bases, with 10 bases between the two germline ends. The CDR3 totals 15 residues. Germline lookup yields CDR1 MGHRA and CDR2 YSYEKL. The CDR3 here is CASSRPQDSGNTIYF. The CDR3 DNA follows: TGCGCCAGCAGCCGCCCACAGGACTCTGGAAACACCATATATTTT.

The rearrangement uses TRBV19 and TRBJ2-7, with D unresolved. The CDR3 sequence is 12 residues long. The V end lost 4 bases, the J end lost 1 base, and 5 bases lay between the germline ends. Per germline, CDR1 LNHDA and CDR2 SQIVND (reference sequence). The CDR3 nucleotides read TGTGCCAGTAGTAGGTCATCCTACGAGCAGTACTTC. It specifies CASSRSSYEQYF.

As for this clone: Other DNA sequences in this sample translate to the same CDR3. The chain is built from TRBV7-9 and TRBJ2-5; D is uncertain. From germline, CDR1 is SEHNR and CDR2 FQNEAQ (reference sequence). There are 13 residues in the CDR3. V lost 3 bases and J lost 1, with 6 bases in between. In DNA, the CDR3 is TGTGCCAGCAGCTTTGGCGGCCAAGAGACCCAGTACTTC. The encoded protein is CASSFGGQETQYF.

This chain links TRBV7-9 with TRBJ1-4; a weak D match, TRBD1 (5 bases). Germline lookup yields CDR1 SEHNR and CDR2 FQNEAQ (reference sequence). CDR3 length: 15 amino acids. Trimming pared 5 bases from V and 6 bases from J, leaving 16 bases between. Here the CDR3 reads CASSAGTGAHEKLFF. CDR3 DNA sequence: TGTGCCAGCAGCGCCGGCACCGGGGCGCATGAAAAACTGTTTTTT.

This chain's CDR3 is CASSILGLAGGRRTGELFF. The CDR3 nucleotides are TGTGCCAGTAGTATATTGGGACTAGCGGGAGGGAGGAGGACCGGGGAGCTGTTTTTT. The chain combines TRBV19 with TRBJ2-2; TRBD2 agrees at 16 bases. CDR3 length: 19 residues. V trimming: 2 bases; J trimming: 5 bases; junction bases outside the gene matches: 8. From germline, CDR1 is LNHDA and CDR2 SQIVND (reference sequence).

The CDR3 DNA is TGTGCCAGCAGCTACTTGGGACGGCCGGACACCGGGGAGCTGTTTTTT. Protein: CASSYLGRPDTGELFF. This chain joins TRBV11-2 and TRBJ2-2; D tentatively fits TRBD1 or TRBD2 (5 bases each). Germline assignment: CDR1 SGHAT and CDR2 FQNNGV. V was pared by 4 bases and J by 3 bases, with 15 bases between. The CDR3 sequence is 16 residues long.

As regards this clone: This sample also contains other DNA sequences that code for the same CDR3. The V gene is TRBV7-9, the J gene TRBJ1-4; D is undetermined. This CDR3 contains 11 residues. V lost 5 bases and J 4 bases, leaving 2 bases between the germline ends. CDR1 is SEHNR, CDR2 FQNEAQ, per germline (reference sequence). CDR3: CASSRNEKLFF. In DNA form, the CDR3 reads TGTGCCAGCAGCCGTAATGAAAAACTGTTTTTT.

V is TRBV6-6 and J is TRBJ1-2; 7 bases line up with TRBD1. The CDR3 runs to 14 residues. After removal of 6 bases from V and 0 bases from J, the junction contained 4 bases not matched to a gene. Germline CDR1 MNHNY, CDR2 SVGAGI (reference sequence). The CDR3 DNA reads as TGTGCCAGCAGCGGACAGGCCTCTAACTATGGCTACACCTTC. Its protein product is CASSGQASNYGYTF.